The source of this TCR beta chain is a study of shared clonotypes between healthy human individuals (dated by TCRdb to the early 2020s). With respect to the entire study: A couple of women and a few men aged 18 to 49 years were included in the cohort. For each donor, CD4 naive and CD4 memory were each given three plates, CD8 naive was given two plates, and CD8 memory was given one plate. The study deeply sequenced blood TCR repertoires of five healthy adults to estimate repertoire size and the extent of clonotype sharing between individuals. To increase sequencing depth and limit assay-specific biases, different laboratories used diverse techniques to prepare libraries and sequence TCR repertoires. Leukapheresis yielded between about 0.94 and 8.9 billion PBMCs per donor. Study-wide conclusions, independent of this receptor: Pairwise subsampling led to the expectation that sequencing depth would affect the degree of clonotype sharing among donors. About 5% of naive CD4, 3.5% of naive CD8, 2.3% of memory CD4, and about 0.4% of memory CD8 clonotypes were shared across a few donors. Because the study included a small number of donors, the genetic and exposure-history diversity represented was limited. Even with the large sequencing depth, rarefaction of the sorted-subset datasets indicated that sequencing was incomplete. Higher generation probabilities were observed for clonotypes shared by all four sorted-subset donors than for non-shared clonotypes. Larger estimated clonotype richness was generally found for naive subsets than for memory subsets. Only blood was sampled, and tissue TCR repertoires likely differ from those in blood.

According to the germline V gene, CDR1 reads SGHAT and CDR2 reads FQNNGV. The CDR3 measures 14 amino acids from cysteine to phenylalanine. The CDR3 DNA has 42 bases and is translated from base 1. Between the V and J ends, shortened by 6 bases and 2 bases respectively, the junction contains 14 bases. Using the deep immunoSEQ assay, multiplex PCR amplified TCR CDR3 regions from genomic DNA. Genomic DNA extracted from each cell subset was distributed evenly over all wells of several immunoSEQ 96-well plates, and each plate served as one replicate. For sorted subsets, 200 to 250 ng of genomic DNA, equivalent to around 29,000 T cell genomes, went into each replicate PCR. The purified libraries were quantified using a Qubit 3.0 fluorometer, sized with a Bioanalyzer 2100, and then quantified again using the KAPA Library Quantification kit. A separate single-read 150-cycle Illumina NextSeq 550 flow cell was used to sequence each immunoSEQ 96-well plate. The study's own analysis went as follows. Because the immunoSEQ output included only junctional sequences and no quality scores, the filtering could not be the same as the filtering used for full-length reads. Sequences were annotated with PyIR, a Python wrapper for IgBLAST v1.9, using IMGT germline references to assign V/J genes and CDR3. Reads were filtered out if the reads had weak V/J assignments (E-value above 1e-6), no CDR3, stop codons, out-of-frame junctions, or ambiguous translated residues. A V3J clonotype was defined by an identical inferred V gene, J gene, and CDR3 amino acid sequence. Percentage overlap between repertoires was computed as shared unique clonotypes divided by the size of the smaller repertoire. RTK rarefaction, the Chao1 estimator, and Recon v2.1 estimates of unobserved clonotypes were used to assess repertoire richness. Generation probabilities for all TCRbeta clonotypes obtained by the gDNA method from a handful of donors were computed using OLGA. TCRdb mirrors the immuneACCESS table, restricted to in-frame sequences. Some clones are absent from its copies; in checked studies, under half trace to an unresolved V gene, and the reason for the others is unknown. The V and J calls and clone size were taken over from that table, and D and trimming were inferred from the DNA. The sample includes roughly 2.4 million clones, with nearly 97% observed a single time. The leading ten clones occupy 0.13% of the sample.

As for this clone: Its antigen is currently not known. Base qualities are missing; no much larger clone stands one base away.

Healthy HIV-negative adults with no recently reported acute infections or vaccinations were included as donors. Every donor was a Caucasian adult residing in Nashville, Tennessee, USA. CD4+ T cells were enriched by magnetic negative selection, after which naive cells were positively selected on CD45RA and the negative fraction was taken as the memory subset. After blood collection by leukapheresis, PBMCs were isolated using Ficoll-Histopaque density gradient centrifugation and then cryopreserved in the vapor phase of liquid nitrogen. Analytical flow cytometry was used to check the purity and quantity of every magnetically sorted T cell population. Each sorted fraction had its genomic DNA isolated and then quantified by UV absorbance on a Nanodrop 2000c.

What was sequenced was naive CD4+ T cells sorted from blood. What the cell subset or site label conveys for this sample: CD45RA+ positively selected. This chain is built from TRBV11-2 and TRBJ2-7, with the D call perhaps TRBD1 or TRBD2, as 5 bases match in each case. This TCR came from a man aged 18 to 29 in good health. The sequenced DNA: TGTGCCAGCAGATTACCAGGGAGAGCCTACGAGCAGTACTTC. It encodes CASRLPGRAYEQYF.